One sample yielded the 3 T cell receptor beta chains listed below, sequenced in a study of CD8+ T cells in alopecia areata. The sequencing template was cDNA reverse transcribed from extracted RNA. Method: immunoSEQ multiplex PCR; TCRdb's copy keeps in-frame clones and lacks some. Here the sample spans approximately 82,000 clones, roughly half being singletons. Material for sequencing was NKG2D-high CD8+ T cells sorted from blood. These receptors originate from a human donor with alopecia areata.

This clone was seen a handful of times. The chain uses TRBV4-3 and TRBJ2-1; perhaps TRBD2 as D (6 bases). Germline values: CDR1 LGHNA, CDR2 YSLEER. CDR3 length equals 15 residues. V lost 3 bases and J 5 bases, leaving 14 bases between the germline ends. CDR3 in amino acids: CASSHAGLPDNEQFF. The CDR3, as DNA: TGCGCCAGCAGCCACGCAGGACTACCCGACAATGAGCAGTTCTTC.

This clone occurred once. This chain links TRBV30 with TRBJ2-7; TRBD2 matches at 9 bases. This CDR3 contains 14 residues. In germline, CDR1 is GTSNPN, CDR2 SVGIG (reference sequence). The ends lost 1 base at V and 3 bases at J; junction bases unmatched: 4. This CDR3 reads CAWSETSGLYEQYF. Here the CDR3 DNA reads TGTGCCTGGAGTGAGACTAGCGGTCTCTACGAGCAGTACTTC.

The chain is built from TRBV12-5 and TRBJ1-6, with 8 bases aligning to TRBD1. CDR1 LGHNT and CDR2 FRNRAP come from the germline V gene. This CDR3 is 15 amino acids long. Unmatched junction bases numbered 8, after V lost 6 bases and J lost 7 bases. The CDR3 sequence: CASGPGQGLNSPLHF. In DNA, the CDR3 is TGTGCTAGTGGACCTGGACAGGGACTCAATTCACCCCTCCACTTT.